The sequence of this TCR beta chain was determined in a study of T cell responses to AZD1222 COVID-19 vaccine. V was trimmed by 5 bases and J by 6 bases, leaving 11 bases between them. The CDR3 sequence is 13 residues long. Germline V lookup: CDR1 SGHNT, CDR2 YENEEA. Measured with immunoSEQ multiplex PCR; TCRdb has only the in-frame clones, and not every one. This sample has 95,000 to 150,000 clones, with roughly nine tenths found just once. The source is an adult in good health. Sequencing used peripheral blood, obtained on day 0 of AZD1222 vaccination. V gene TRBV11-3 combines with J gene TRBJ2-1; D gene ambiguous. The CDR3 DNA sequence: TGTGCCAGCAGCCCCCTAGACGTCAATGAGCAGTTCTTC. It translates to CASSPLDVNEQFF.